The source of this T cell receptor (beta chain) is a study of shared clonotypes between healthy human individuals. In the study overall: CD8 memory received one plate per donor, CD8 naive two, CD4 memory three and CD4 naive three.

General observations from the study: It was the few donors that limited the genetic and exposure-history diversity represented. Shared clonotypes: roughly 4.7% naive CD4, roughly 3.8% naive CD8, about 2.5% memory CD4, about 0.41% memory CD8.

V was trimmed by 7 bases and J by 7 bases, leaving 13 bases between them. The CDR3 is made up of 12 amino acids. Germline CDR1 and CDR2: SGHNT and YYREEE (reference sequence). Worth noting for this clone: Its antigen remains unidentified.

Sequencing used immunoSEQ multiplex PCR; TCRdb keeps in-frame clones, though not all of them. The table records 850,000 to 1,200,000 clones, approximately 70% of them present only once. Caucasian adults living in Nashville, Tennessee, provided all samples. The receptor was isolated from a man aged 18 to 29 in good health. The chain uses TRBV5-4 and TRBJ2-3; D is unresolved. The specimen sequenced was memory CD4+ T cells sorted from blood. Sample subset: CD45RA-negative fraction. The CDR3 here is CASGFDTYTQYF. The CDR3 nucleotides are TGTGCCAGCGGATTTGACACTTATACGCAGTATTTT.